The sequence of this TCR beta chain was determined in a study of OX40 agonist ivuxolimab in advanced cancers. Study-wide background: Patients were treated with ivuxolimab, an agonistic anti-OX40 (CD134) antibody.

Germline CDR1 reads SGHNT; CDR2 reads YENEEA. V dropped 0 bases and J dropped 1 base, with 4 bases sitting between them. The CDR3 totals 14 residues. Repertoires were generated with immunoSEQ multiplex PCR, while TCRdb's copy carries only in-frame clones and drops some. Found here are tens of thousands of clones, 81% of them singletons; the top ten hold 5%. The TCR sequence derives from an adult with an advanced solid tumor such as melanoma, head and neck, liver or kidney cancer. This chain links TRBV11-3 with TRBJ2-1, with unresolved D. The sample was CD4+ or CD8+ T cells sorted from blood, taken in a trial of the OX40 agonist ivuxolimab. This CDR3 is CASSLDWSYNEQFF. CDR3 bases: TGTGCCAGCAGCTTAGACTGGTCCTACAATGAGCAGTTCTTC.